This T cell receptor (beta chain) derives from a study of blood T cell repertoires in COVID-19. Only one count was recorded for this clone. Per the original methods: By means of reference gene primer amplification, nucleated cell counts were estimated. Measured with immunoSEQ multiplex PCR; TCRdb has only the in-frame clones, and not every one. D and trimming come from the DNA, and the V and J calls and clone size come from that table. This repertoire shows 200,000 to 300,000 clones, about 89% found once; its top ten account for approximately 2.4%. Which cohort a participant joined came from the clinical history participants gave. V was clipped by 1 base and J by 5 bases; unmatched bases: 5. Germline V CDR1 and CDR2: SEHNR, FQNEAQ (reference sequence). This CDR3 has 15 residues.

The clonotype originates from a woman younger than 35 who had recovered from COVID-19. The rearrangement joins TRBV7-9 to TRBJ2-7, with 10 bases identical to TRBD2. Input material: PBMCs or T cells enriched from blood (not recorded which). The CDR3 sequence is CASSLGSSGGNEQYF. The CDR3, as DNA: TGTGCCAGCAGCTTAGGTTCTAGCGGGGGCAACGAGCAGTACTTC.